This note documents a single T cell receptor (beta chain) sequence. The antigen remains undetermined. The V gene lost 0 bases and the J gene lost 3 bases, with 19 bases spanning the gap. This CDR3 region has 18 residues. Germline CDR1 reads SGHDT; CDR2 reads YYEEEE. The data derive from a study of cytomegalovirus exposure and HLA in healthy donors. Study-wide results and caveats: Within the approximately 130 validation repertoires, first-cohort TCR clusters tended to co-occur, according to a later analysis. A list of 164 TCR beta chains associated with cytomegalovirus was given. Specific recognition of CMV antigens was confirmed in vitro for a few chains (all CMV-associated).

The assay was immunoSEQ multiplex PCR, and TCRdb's table has in-frame clones only and misses some. In the table there are some 240,000 clones, approximately 83% of which are singletons. This sequence originates from a woman under 40 in good health and CMV-seropositive. Sequencing was carried out using PBMCs. The chain couples TRBV5-6 to TRBJ1-5, with unresolved D. The CDR3 sequence is CASSLGVGWVLNNQPQHF. In DNA, the CDR3 is TGTGCCAGCAGCTTGGGGGTGGGCTGGGTACTTAACAATCAGCCCCAGCATTTT.